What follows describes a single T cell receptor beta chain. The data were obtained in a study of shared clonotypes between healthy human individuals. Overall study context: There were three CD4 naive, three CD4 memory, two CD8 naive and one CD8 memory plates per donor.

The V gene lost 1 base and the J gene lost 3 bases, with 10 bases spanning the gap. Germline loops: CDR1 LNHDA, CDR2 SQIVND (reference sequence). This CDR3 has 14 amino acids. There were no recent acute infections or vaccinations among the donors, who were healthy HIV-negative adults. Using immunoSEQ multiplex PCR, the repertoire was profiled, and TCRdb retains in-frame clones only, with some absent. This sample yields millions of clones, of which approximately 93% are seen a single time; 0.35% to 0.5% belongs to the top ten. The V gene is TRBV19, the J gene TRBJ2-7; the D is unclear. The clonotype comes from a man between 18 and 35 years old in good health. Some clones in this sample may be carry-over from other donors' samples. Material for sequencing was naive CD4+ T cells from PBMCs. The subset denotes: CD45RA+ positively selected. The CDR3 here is CASSIGPVYYEQYF. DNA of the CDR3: TGTGCCAGTAGTATAGGTCCTGTATACTACGAGCAGTACTTC.